This T cell receptor beta chain emerged from a study of T cell responses to AZD1222 COVID-19 vaccine (dated by TCRdb to the early 2020s). Regarding the research as a whole: A total of just over 230 trial participants underwent TCR sequencing, of whom about 200 had received two doses of AZD1222 and about 25 had received two doses of the MenACWY control vaccine. Trial participants were enrolled into age subgroups of 18-55, 56-69 and 70-plus years, which contained about 160, 30 and 59 TCR-sequenced participants, respectively. General findings and caveats noted by the study authors: CD4 TCRs associated with the vaccine covered the entire spike protein, and the dominant responses were in regions 160-218 and 743-854. Because no samples from the day 14 peak response were available, repertoires could be characterized only after the peak T cell response. In the small 56-69-year group, the increase in depth fell short of significance, most likely because of low power. Participants were mostly white British and included more females than males, and it was suggested by the authors that clonal diversity may have been underestimated. After two AZD1222 doses, spike-specific TCR breadth and depth were significantly higher than at day 0 and than in MenACWY recipients. Conclusions about previously exposed vaccinees are limited because only six or seven AZD1222 recipients were SARS-CoV-2 seropositive at baseline. Nearly half of unique spike-specific TCRs reportedly recognized epitopes outside regions mutated in the B.1.351 and B.1.1.7 variants.

The CDR3 regions of human TCRbeta chains were analyzed by immunosequencing. The authors' analysis ran thus. TCRs in the repertoires were matched against a reference library of SARS-CoV-2-specific TCRs that had been generated with the MIRA antigen-specificity platform. Breadth was defined as the fraction of unique TCRs that were SARS-CoV-2-associated, and depth was defined as the fraction of total T cells that were SARS-CoV-2-associated. Each spike-specific TCR was assigned to its reactive spike region and to a CD4 or CD8 class using the MIRA data. Log10-transformed breadth and depth values were compared by one-way ANOVA with Sidak's multiple comparisons tests. Entries here come from immuneACCESS through TCRdb and include only in-frame sequences with V and J called. Some clones fail to appear in such tables; in the studies checked, an unresolved V gene covers under half of the shortfall, and the cause of the remainder is unknown. V and J calls and clone size are copied from that table; D and trimming were computed from the DNA. The sample table holds 95,000 to 150,000 clones, of which roughly 91% were seen once. About 4% of the sample comes from the top ten.

The sample's time point, from its label and the paper: baseline before first vaccination. The treatment or condition label of this sample denotes: meningococcal conjugate vaccine given as trial control. Vaccinee samples were obtained from the UK trials COV001 and COV002, which included a single-blind randomized controlled phase 2/3 trial of AZD1222 (ChAdOx1 nCoV-19) in healthy adults. For TCRbeta chain sequencing, PBMC samples were collected from trial participants at day 0 and at day 28 after the second dose. Concerning this clone itself: Which antigen it targets is not known. No clone much larger than this one lies a single base away; base qualities are absent.

Unmatched junction bases come to 5, with V trimmed by 4 bases and J by 5 bases. From the cysteine through the phenylalanine, the CDR3 covers 14 amino acids. Here the CDR3 DNA is all that survives: 42 bases in frame from base 1. Taken from the germline V gene, the CDR1 and CDR2 loops are KGHSH and LQKENI. The sequence links TRBV18 to TRBJ1-2; TRBD1 lines up with 9 middle nucleotides. This clonotype was sampled from an adult in good health. Source: peripheral blood, taken on day 0 of MenACWY control vaccination. CDR3 sequence: CASSQEQGAYGYTF. The DNA sequence is given as TGTGCCAGCTCACAGGAACAGGGGGCGTATGGCTACACCTTC.